Below, 5 T cell receptor beta chains from the same sample are listed, as sequenced in a study of cytomegalovirus exposure and HLA in healthy donors. The primer mix had 60 Vbeta and 13 Jbeta primers. Some clones are missing from TCRdb's copy, which holds only in-frame ones; the method was immunoSEQ multiplex PCR. Here the sample spans 85,000 to 100,000 clones, 64% being singletons. Sequencing input: PBMCs. These receptor sequences come from a man aged 60-69 years in good health and CMV-seronegative.

This chain connects TRBV27 to TRBJ2-7, with TRBD2 identical over 8 bases. V gave up 5 bases and J gave up 5 bases; unmatched junction bases: 8. Germline V gives CDR1 MNHEY, CDR2 SMNVEV (reference sequence). CDR3 length: 14 amino acids. The CDR3 DNA reads TGTGCCAGCAGTCCATTAGCGGGGAAGAACGAGCAGTACTTC. It translates to CASSPLAGKNEQYF.

This clone occurred a few times. This same CDR3 is encoded by further DNA sequences in the sample. This chain connects TRBV29-1 to TRBJ2-5; tentative D call: TRBD1 (6 bases). The CDR3 extends over 14 amino acids. Deletions cut 7 bases from V and 5 bases from J, with 20 bases between. Germline CDR1 and CDR2: SQVTM and ANQGSEA. The CDR3 nucleotides read TGCAGCGCTGTCGGGACAAACAGCTGGGAGACCCAGTACTTC. This sequence encodes CSAVGTNSWETQYF.

The rearrangement uses TRBV29-1 and TRBJ2-2; 9 positions agree with TRBD1. After removal of 6 bases from V and 6 bases from J, the junction contained 11 bases not matched to a gene. There are 15 residues in the CDR3. Germline V CDR1 and CDR2: SQVTM, ANQGSEA. The CDR3 region is CSVRPQGAGAGELFF. Written as DNA, the CDR3 is TGCAGCGTCCGACCACAGGGGGCGGGCGCCGGGGAGCTGTTTTTT.

This chain links TRBV25-1 with TRBJ2-2; TRBD2 matches 13 bases. The V segment lost 4 bases and the J segment 3 bases; nucleotides outside the gene matches: 2. Germline lookup yields CDR1 MGHDK and CDR2 SYGVNS. The CDR3 is 16 residues long. Here the CDR3 DNA reads TGTGCCAGCAGTGTAGGACTAGCGGGAGACACCGGGGAGCTGTTTTTT. This codes for CASSVGLAGDTGELFF.

About this clone: Other DNA variants within this sample encode the same CDR3. The chain joins TRBV7-2 to TRBJ2-7; D may be TRBD2 (7 bases). V lost 0 bases to trimming and J lost 2 bases, with 8 bases between them. Germline CDR1 reads SGHTA; CDR2 reads FQGNSA. The CDR3 sequence is 14 residues long. This chain's CDR3 is CASSLAGGPYEQYF. Here the CDR3 DNA reads TGTGCCAGCAGCTTAGCGGGGGGGCCCTACGAGCAGTACTTC.